The entry below describes one T cell receptor beta chain. Original methodology: Reference gene primer amplification gave estimated nucleated cell counts. Only in-frame clones appear in the TCRdb table, and some are missing; sequencing was by immunoSEQ multiplex PCR. V, J and clone size reflect that table, while D and trimming were determined from the DNA. The profile shows 150,000 or so clones, about four fifths of them singletons. This sample is drawn from a study of blood T cell repertoires in COVID-19. Study at large: T cells, B-cell-depleted T cells, or PBMCs provided the cDNA or gDNA that served as material.

Looked up from germline, CDR1 is KGHDR and CDR2 is SFDVKD. The CDR3 spans 16 residues. Germline trimming cut 0 bases from V and 7 bases from J; bases unmatched to any gene: 6. The material sequenced was peripheral blood. This receptor was taken from a woman in her 70s with COVID-19, enrolled during active disease. V usage is TRBV24-1 and J usage is TRBJ2-3, with TRBD2 identical over 10 bases. The CDR3 DNA sequence: TGTGCCACCAGTGATTTGAACAGCGGGGGGGCAAATACGCAGTATTTT. This translates into CATSDLNSGGANTQYF.